Listed here is a single T cell receptor beta chain. The antigen remains unidentified. CDR1 and CDR2 (germline): LGHNA, YSLEER. The V gene end was trimmed by 0 bases and the J gene end by 2 bases; junction bases not matched to a gene: 10. The CDR3 extends over 18 amino acids. Amplification used 60 Vbeta primers and 13 Jbeta primers. Produced via immunoSEQ multiplex PCR; TCRdb's table is partial and in-frame only. The data contain more than 95,000 clones, 65% to 80% of them seen just once; the ten biggest clones take up about 6%. The sample comes from a study of cytomegalovirus exposure and HLA in healthy donors. For the study at large: Genetic ancestry analysis placed about 84% of the roughly 400 donors that were genotyped in the Caucasian-associated cluster.

General study points: An analysis done earlier found most TCR beta V segments productive about 87% or about 30% of the time. A list of approximately 150 TCR beta chains associated with cytomegalovirus was given.

Sequencing was performed on PBMCs. The gene calls are TRBV4-3 and TRBJ2-3, with TRBD2 matching 8 bases. This receptor was taken from a male donor in good health and CMV-seronegative. The CDR3 loop is CASSQDGVSGEYTDTQYF. The CDR3 DNA reads TGCGCCAGCAGCCAAGATGGGGTTAGCGGGGAGTACACAGATACGCAGTATTTT.